Listed here is a single T cell receptor beta chain. It lacks a known antigen. No quality values exist for individual bases; no much larger clone is one base distant. This record comes from a study of shared clonotypes between healthy human individuals (TCRdb year 2020). Concerning the study at large: Three men and a couple of women, aged 18 to 49 years, made up the cohort. For each donor, CD4 naive and CD4 memory were each given three plates, CD8 naive was given two plates, and CD8 memory was given one plate. To estimate repertoire size and how much clonotype sharing occurs between individuals, the study deeply sequenced the blood TCR repertoires of about five healthy adults. To increase sequencing depth and limit assay-specific biases, TCR repertoire library preparation and sequencing were carried out by different laboratories using diverse techniques. Per donor, leukapheresis produced somewhere between about 0.94 and 8.9 billion PBMCs.

Trimming costs V 3 bases and J 2 bases, and their ends lie 8 bases apart. The CDR3 spans 13 residues, from the cysteine through the phenylalanine. Only the CDR3 region is kept as DNA, spanning 39 bases read in frame from base 1. Reading the germline V gene gives CDR1 SGHAT and CDR2 FQNNGV. On the study overall, not on this receptor specifically: Rarefaction of sorted-subset datasets indicated incomplete sequencing despite the large sequencing depth. Because the study included only a small number of donors, the genetic and exposure-history diversity represented was limited. Based on pairwise subsampling, the degree of clonotype sharing among donors was expected to be affected by sequencing depth. About 5% of naive CD4, more than 3% of naive CD8, about 2.1% of memory CD4, and about 0.4% of memory CD8 clonotypes were shared across a few donors. Naive subsets generally had larger estimated clonotype richness than memory subsets did. Sampling was restricted to blood, and TCR repertoires in tissue are likely to differ from TCR repertoires in blood. Compared with non-shared clonotypes, clonotypes shared by all four sorted-subset donors had higher generation probabilities.

The donors were healthy, HIV-negative adults who had no recently reported acute infections or vaccinations. Every donor was a Caucasian adult residing in Nashville, Tennessee, USA. CD4+ T cells were enriched through magnetic negative selection, after which naive cells were positively selected on CD45RA and the remaining negative fraction served as the memory subset. Blood was collected by leukapheresis, and PBMCs were isolated by Ficoll-Histopaque density gradient centrifugation and then cryopreserved in liquid nitrogen vapor phase. Analytical flow cytometry was used to check the purity and quantity of every magnetically sorted T cell population. From each sorted fraction, genomic DNA was isolated and quantified by UV absorbance on a Nanodrop 2000c. Using the deep immunoSEQ assay, TCR CDR3 regions were amplified from genomic DNA by multiplex PCR. Genomic DNA extracted from each cell subset was distributed evenly over all wells of several immunoSEQ 96-well plates, and each plate served as one replicate. For sorted subsets, each replicate PCR was loaded with 200 to 250 ng genomic DNA, equivalent to 25,000 to 35,000 T cell genomes. The purified libraries were quantified using a Qubit 3.0 fluorometer, sized with a Bioanalyzer 2100, and then quantified again using the KAPA Library Quantification kit. Each immunoSEQ 96-well plate was sequenced on its own single-read 150-cycle Illumina NextSeq 550 flow cell. The original pipeline was this. Because the immunoSEQ output held only junctional sequences and lacked quality scores, the filtering could not match the filtering applied to full-length reads. To assign V/J genes and CDR3, sequences were annotated using PyIR, a Python wrapper for IgBLAST v1.9, with IMGT germline references. Reads with weak V/J assignments (E-value above 1e-6), missing CDR3, stop codons, out-of-frame junctions, or ambiguous translated residues were removed. V3J clonotypes were defined by identical inferred V gene, J gene, and CDR3 amino acid sequence. Percentage overlap between repertoires was calculated by dividing the number of shared unique clonotypes by the size of the smaller repertoire. Repertoire richness was assessed with RTK rarefaction, the Chao1 estimator, and Recon v2.1 estimates of unobserved clonotypes. For all TCRbeta clonotypes obtained by the gDNA method from a handful of donors, generation probabilities were computed with OLGA. The immuneACCESS repertoire file appears here via TCRdb, limited to in-frame rearrangements. These files lack a portion of the clones; in checked studies, under half of the deficit traces to unresolved V genes, and the cause of the others is not known. V, J and clone size reflect that table, while D and trimming were determined from the DNA. Counted in this sample were over a million clones; about 76% of them appeared once. The ten top clones hold about 1.5% of the sample.

Specimen: memory CD4+ T cells sorted from blood. The sample's cell subset or site label is to be understood as: CD45RA-negative fraction. The chain couples TRBV11-2 to TRBJ2-7, with the D gene call left open. The receptor's source is a man younger than 30 in good health. The CDR3 here reads CASSFKGPYEQYF. The DNA is as follows: TGTGCCAGCAGCTTTAAAGGGCCCTACGAGCAGTACTTC. With the rest looked up from the reference TRBV11-2 and TRBJ2-7 genes rather than sequenced, the full variable domain is EAGVAQSPRYKIIEKRQSVAFWCNPISGHATLYWYQQILGQGPKLLIQFQNNGVVDDSQLPKDRFSAERLKGVDSTLKIQPAKLEDSAVYLCASSFKGPYEQYFGPGTRLTVT.